The T cell receptor (beta chain) under discussion was sequenced for a study of post-analysis software for immune sequencing data. Study background: Disease courses included relapsing-remitting, secondary progressive and progressive-relapsing multiple sclerosis.

To note about this clonotype: Antigen specificity is unknown.

Researchers reported that TCR beta cDNA libraries carried unique molecular identifiers. Input populations of 1 to 10 million T cells gave rise to some 500,000 cDNA molecules. TCRdb itself ran the PCR reads through MiXCR, one entry per CDR3 protein. The table has fewer than 850,000 distinct CDR3 sequences, just under 30% seen once; the top ten hold more than 0.45%. Notes on the study in general: Comparison with controls showed significantly lower normalized Chao1 diversity in multiple sclerosis patients. Four or five TRBV segments occurring more often in patients than controls included TRBV5-6, TRBV5-1 and TRBV20-1. Samples from one preparation batch, clustered by F measure, grouped strongly together.

The CDR3 extends over 14 amino acids. The V gene's germline CDR1 is SQVTM and CDR2 ANQGSEA. The V end was cut by 5 bases, the J end by 1 base, with 14 bases between. This TCR came from a girl aged 10 to 17 with multiple sclerosis. V is TRBV29-1 and J is TRBJ1-1; maybe TRBD1 (5 bases). The specimen sequenced was blood. This chain's CDR3 is CSVSQAHQNTEAFF. The CDR3 region has the DNA TGCAGCGTTTCACAGGCCCATCAGAACACTGAAGCTTTCTTT. Full variable domain (rest looked up from reference TRBV29-1 and TRBJ1-1): SAVISQKPSRDICQRGTSLTIQCQVDSQVTMMFWYRQQPGQSLTLIATANQGSEATYESGFVIDKFPISRPNLTFSTLTVSNMSPEDSSIYLCSVSQAHQNTEAFFGQGTRLTVV.